This record looks at one T cell receptor beta chain sequence and its context. Antigen specificity is unknown. The germline V gene has CDR1 MDHEN and CDR2 SYDVKM. The length of the CDR3 is 15 residues. V dropped 6 bases and J dropped 8 bases, with 22 bases sitting between them. Sequencing used immunoSEQ version 4 in survey mode. Sequencing used immunoSEQ multiplex PCR; TCRdb keeps in-frame clones, though not all of them. The sample lists tens of thousands of clones, 82% occurring once. This record belongs to a study of persistence of HIV-infected CD4 T cells. Lysates of CMV-infected fibroblasts at roughly 10 ug/mL stimulated these cells. Sorted nonresponding memory CD4+ T cells were CD40L-negative, CD69-negative, CD45RO-high.

This sequence joins TRBV28 and TRBJ1-2, with TRBD1 as a possible D gene (6 bases). The TCR comes from an adult woman with HIV who was CMV-seropositive. The source was CD4+ T cells sorted from PBMCs after approximately 19-hour stimulation, collected from a patient who received antiretroviral therapy. The CDR3 nucleotides are TGTGCCAGCAGAGGGGGTGGGCAGCCCTCTGGGGGCTACACCTTC. Protein product: CASRGGGQPSGGYTF.